What follows are 11 T cell receptor beta chains derived from one specimen sequenced in a study of blood T cell repertoires in COVID-19. Sequencing was performed with immunoSEQ multiplex PCR; in TCRdb, only in-frame clones are kept and a portion is missing. The repertoire holds fewer than 75,000 clones, with nearly 90% as singletons. Source material: peripheral blood. The receptors were sampled from a man at least 80 years old with acute or convalescent COVID-19.

This clone was seen a handful of times. This rearrangement joins TRBV6-4 to TRBJ1-2; 8 nucleotides align to TRBD1. CDR3 length equals 14 residues. Germline V gene data show CDR1 as MRHNA and CDR2 as SNTAGT. V lost 6 bases and J lost 8; bases outside the gene matches: 11. CDR3 DNA sequence: TGTGCCAGCAGAGACACTGACAGGGGTGGAGGCTACACCTTC. It translates to CASRDTDRGGGYTF.

The chain recombines TRBV2 with TRBJ1-5, with D perhaps matching TRBD1 (5 bases). The CDR3 covers 16 residues. Germline-derived CDR1 and CDR2 are SNHLY and FYNNEI. The ends were cut back, 6 bases at V and 0 bases at J, with 15 bases in the middle. CDR3 loop: CASRALGHLSNQPQHF. CDR3 DNA: TGTGCCAGCAGGGCCCTTGGACACCTTAGCAATCAGCCCCAGCATTTT.

This CDR3 reads CASSSQDSSNQPQHF. CDR3 nucleotides: TGTGCCAGCAGCTCACAAGACAGTAGCAATCAGCCCCAGCATTTT. This chain joins TRBV28 and TRBJ1-5; D may be TRBD1 (5 bases). Between the trimmed V and J ends, which lost 6 bases and 0 bases, there was a span of 12 bases. Germline V CDR1 and CDR2: MDHEN, SYDVKM. This CDR3 contains 15 residues. Together with reference TRBV28 and TRBJ1-5, the CDR3 gives the full variable domain: DVKVTQSSRYLVKRTGEKVFLECVQDMDHENMFWYRQDPGLGLRLIYFSYDVKMKEKGDIPEGYSVSREKKERFSLILESASTNQTSMYLCASSSQDSSNQPQHFGDGTRLSIL.

In DNA form, the CDR3 reads TGCGCCAGCAGCGCTGGAGGGACCGACGAACAGCCCCAGCATTTT. Translated: CASSAGGTDEQPQHF. This chain joins TRBV5-1 and TRBJ1-5; D possibly corresponds to TRBD1 (5 bases). With 4 bases removed from V and 7 bases from J, the gap between germline ends came to 18 bases. CDR1 SGHRS and CDR2 YFSETQ come from the germline V gene. The length of the CDR3 is 15 residues.

The V gene is TRBV3-1 (or the pseudogene TRBV3-2), the J gene TRBJ2-3; D ambiguous. The CDR3 extends over 13 amino acids. Germline V gives CDR1 LGHDT, CDR2 YNNKEL (reference sequence). Trimming stripped 4 bases from V and 1 base from J, with 6 bases between. The chain's CDR3 is CASSPRGTDTQYF. The CDR3, as DNA: TGTGCCAGCAGCCCCCGGGGCACAGATACGCAGTATTTT.

The chain's CDR3 is CASSERVYAETQYF. In nucleotides, the CDR3 is TGTGCCAGCAGTGAACGGGTCTATGCGGAGACCCAGTACTTC. The gene calls are TRBV2 and TRBJ2-5; D is unresolved. The V end was cut by 2 bases, the J end by 5 bases, with 12 bases between. Germline V lookup: CDR1 SNHLY, CDR2 FYNNEI. The CDR3 has 14 amino acids.

The chain joins TRBV25-1 to TRBJ2-1; D not resolved. V lost 4 bases and J lost 5, with 12 bases in between. This CDR3 spans 14 amino acids. Germline V gives CDR1 MGHDK, CDR2 SYGVNS. CDR3 sequence reads: CASSGAPQNNEQFF. CDR3 coding DNA: TGTGCCAGCAGTGGGGCTCCCCAAAACAATGAGCAGTTCTTC.

As for this clone: The identical CDR3 is also encoded by other nucleotide sequences in the sample. V gene TRBV10-3 combines with J gene TRBJ1-2; TRBD1 is a possible D gene (5 bases). The CDR3 consists of 14 residues. Between the trimmed V and J ends, which lost 4 bases and 3 bases, there was a span of 12 bases. CDR1 and CDR2 from the germline V gene are ENHRY and SYGVKD. The CDR3 nucleotides are TGTGCCATCAGTGTGGGGCAGGGCGACTATGGCTACACCTTC. This encodes CAISVGQGDYGYTF.

The rearrangement uses TRBV5-1 and TRBJ2-1; the match to TRBD1 covers 7 bases. CDR3 length: 14 residues. Trimming cost V 2 bases and J 4 bases; bases outside gene matches: 3. Germline V gene sequence: CDR1 SGHRS, CDR2 YFSETQ. CDR3 in DNA: TGCGCCAGCAGCTTCGGACAGGAGTACAATGAGCAGTTCTTC. This codes for CASSFGQEYNEQFF. The whole variable domain, remainder taken from reference TRBV5-1 and TRBJ2-1, is KAGVTQTPRYLIKTRGQQVTLSCSPISGHRSVSWYQQTPGQGLQFLFEYFSETQRNKGNFPGRFSGRQFSNSRSEMNVSTLELGDSALYLCASSFGQEYNEQFFGPGTRLTVL.

In its sample, this clone was seen once. The chain links TRBV2 to TRBJ2-2, with D unclear. The CDR3 totals 13 residues. Trimming stripped 9 bases from V and 1 base from J, with 9 bases between. Germline V CDR1 and CDR2: SNHLY, FYNNEI. CDR3 nucleotide sequence: TGTGCCAGTTCACTCGGGAACACCGGGGAGCTGTTTTTT. Encoded protein: CASSLGNTGELFF. The whole variable domain, filled in from reference TRBV2 and TRBJ2-2, reads EPEVTQTPSHQVTQMGQEVILRCVPISNHLYFYWYRQILGQKVEFLVSFYNNEISEKSEIFDDQFSVERPDGSNFTLKIRSTKLEDSAMYFCASSLGNTGELFFGEGSRLTVL.

V usage is TRBV13 and J usage is TRBJ1-1; maybe TRBD1 (5 bases). The V gene's germline CDR1 is PRHDT and CDR2 FYEKMQ (reference sequence). The CDR3 spans 16 residues. V shed 5 bases and J shed 0 bases, with 16 bases lying between them. CDR3 coding DNA: TGTGCCAGCAGCCCGGGACTCTATTACATGAACACTGAAGCTTTCTTT. Translating gives CASSPGLYYMNTEAFF.